These 27 T cell receptor beta chains were all obtained from the same sample, sequenced in a study of blood T cell repertoires in COVID-19. Assay used: immunoSEQ multiplex PCR; TCRdb lists only in-frame clones, some missing. The sample lists 110,000 or so clones, around nine tenths occurring once. Sequencing was performed on peripheral blood. Every receptor here comes from a woman aged 70-85 years who had recovered from COVID-19.

The V and J genes are TRBV28 and TRBJ2-5; a possible D gene is TRBD2 (5 bases). The ends were cut back, 3 bases at V and 4 bases at J, with 12 bases in the middle. The CDR3 consists of 14 residues. Germline lookup yields CDR1 MDHEN and CDR2 SYDVKM. The CDR3 DNA reads TGTGCCAGCAGTTTTTTGAGAGGGAGAGAGACCCAGTACTTC. Its protein is CASSFLRGRETQYF.

The chain is built from TRBV18 and TRBJ1-2, with 9 nucleotides matching TRBD1. Trimming cost V 0 bases and J 3 bases; bases outside gene matches: 2. Germline CDR1 and CDR2: KGHSH and LQKENI. CDR3 length: 15 amino acids. For the CDR3, the DNA is TGTGCCAGCTCACCACCCGGGACAGGGCACTATGGCTACACCTTC. This codes for CASSPPGTGHYGYTF.

This sequence joins TRBV2 and TRBJ2-5; 8 nucleotides align to TRBD1. The CDR3 extends over 14 amino acids. The V gene's germline CDR1 is SNHLY and CDR2 FYNNEI. The V and J ends lost 5 bases and 1 base, in that order; junction bases with no gene match: 3. This CDR3 reads CASSHGQGQETQYF. For the CDR3, the DNA is TGTGCCAGCAGTCACGGACAGGGCCAAGAGACCCAGTACTTC. Supplemented by reference TRBV2 and TRBJ2-5, the full variable domain reads EPEVTQTPSHQVTQMGQEVILRCVPISNHLYFYWYRQILGQKVEFLVSFYNNEISEKSEIFDDQFSVERPDGSNFTLKIRSTKLEDSAMYFCASSHGQGQETQYFGPGTRLLVL.

The chain has TRBV5-5 and TRBJ2-7; TRBD2 matches 7 bases. With V trimmed by 0 bases and J by 0 bases, 3 bases remained unmatched. The CDR3 is 15 amino acids. Germline CDR1 is SGHKS and CDR2 is YYEKEE (reference sequence). The CDR3 DNA sequence: TGTGCCAGCAGCTTGGCCGGGGGGAGCTCCTACGAGCAGTACTTC. It specifies CASSLAGGSSYEQYF.

The CDR3 is CASTLQGRYSPLHF. CDR3 sequence (DNA): TGTGCCAGCACTTTACAGGGACGTTATTCACCCCTCCACTTT. This rearrangement joins TRBV2 to TRBJ1-6; TRBD1 is a possible D gene (6 bases). The CDR3 covers 14 residues. In germline, CDR1 is SNHLY, CDR2 FYNNEI. V was trimmed by 7 bases and J by 8 bases, leaving 15 bases between them. Looking up the rest from reference TRBV2 and TRBJ1-6 gives the full variable domain: EPEVTQTPSHQVTQMGQEVILRCVPISNHLYFYWYRQILGQKVEFLVSFYNNEISEKSEIFDDQFSVERPDGSNFTLKIRSTKLEDSAMYFCASTLQGRYSPLHFGNGTRLTVT.

This chain connects TRBV7-9 to TRBJ1-1, with a tentative D call TRBD1 (5 bases). From germline, CDR1 is SEHNR and CDR2 FQNEAQ (reference sequence). CDR3 size: 14 residues. V was pared by 5 bases and J by 3 bases, with 13 bases between. The DNA of the CDR3 is TGTGCCAGCAGCCCCCACGGAGGGGACACTGAAGCTTTCTTT. This gives the protein CASSPHGGDTEAFF.

V is TRBV5-1 and J is TRBJ1-4, with TRBD1 matching over 10 bases. The CDR3 totals 16 residues. In germline, CDR1 is SGHRS, CDR2 YFSETQ. After removal of 0 bases from V and 7 bases from J, the junction contained 6 bases not matched to a gene. CDR3 amino acids: CASSLEGQGVGEKLFF. CDR3 in DNA: TGCGCCAGCAGCTTGGAAGGACAGGGGGTGGGTGAAAAACTGTTTTTT.

The CDR3 spells CASSQDYQGPETQYF. The CDR3 region has the DNA TGCGCCAGCAGCCAAGATTATCAGGGGCCAGAGACCCAGTACTTC. The V and J genes are TRBV4-3 and TRBJ2-5, with TRBD1 as a possible D gene (6 bases). Germline V gene data show CDR1 as LGHNA and CDR2 as YSLEER. CDR3 length: 15 amino acids. Trimming shortened V by 0 bases and J by 4 bases, and 12 bases separated the two germline ends.

This clone was observed a single time. The V gene is TRBV29-1, the J gene TRBJ2-3; D remains ambiguous. The CDR3 covers 14 residues. CDR1 and CDR2 (germline): SQVTM, ANQGSEA. With 4 bases removed from V and 2 bases from J, the gap between germline ends came to 13 bases. The CDR3 region is CSVGTLLNTDTQYF. For the CDR3, the DNA is TGCAGCGTTGGTACTCTCCTGAACACAGATACGCAGTATTTT.

The chain joins TRBV19 to TRBJ1-5; D ambiguous. Germline lookup yields CDR1 LNHDA and CDR2 SQIVND (reference sequence). Trimming pared 3 bases from V and 0 bases from J, leaving 9 bases between. This CDR3 region has 15 residues. The CDR3, as DNA: TGTGCCAGTAGTATTAACGGTGATAGCAATCAGCCCCAGCATTTT. The encoded protein is CASSINGDSNQPQHF.

V usage is TRBV7-2 and J usage is TRBJ1-2; 9 bases are a match to TRBD1. The V gene's germline CDR1 is SGHTA and CDR2 FQGNSA. CDR3 size: 15 residues. The V segment lost 0 bases and the J segment 8 bases; nucleotides outside the gene matches: 7. CDR3 region: CASSLASRTGEGYTF. DNA for the CDR3: TGTGCCAGCAGCTTAGCCTCTCGGACAGGGGAAGGCTACACCTTC.

The chain uses TRBV7-8 and TRBJ2-2; a weak D match, TRBD1 (6 bases). The CDR3 sequence is 13 residues long. Trimming stripped 7 bases from V and 14 bases from J, with 20 bases between. Germline CDR1 and CDR2: SGHVS and FQNEAQ. This CDR3 is CASTPGAATNLFF. The CDR3 nucleotides are TGTGCCAGCACCCCAGGGGCAGCTACTAACCTGTTTTTT. Full variable domain (rest looked up from reference TRBV7-8 and TRBJ2-2): GAGVSQSPRYKVAKRGQDVALRCDPISGHVSLFWYQQALGQGPEFLTYFQNEAQLDKSGLPSDRFFAERPEGSVSTLKIQRTQQEDSAVYLCASTPGAATNLFFGEGSRLTVL.

CDR3 nucleotides: TGTGCCAGCAGCGCCGGGACAGGCTATGGCTACACCTTC. Amino acids: CASSAGTGYGYTF. J is TRBJ1-2 and V is TRBV7-3; 8 bases line up with TRBD1. V trimming: 5 bases; J trimming: 4 bases; junction bases outside the gene matches: 3. CDR3 length equals 13 residues. CDR1 SGHTA and CDR2 FQGTGA come from the germline V gene.

The chain carries TRBV6-4 and TRBJ2-2; maybe TRBD1 (5 bases). CDR1 MRHNA and CDR2 SNTAGT come from the germline V gene. The CDR3 has 13 amino acids. V was pared by 8 bases and J by 3 bases, with 10 bases between. CDR3 DNA: TGTGCCAGCGCGCAGGGTGACACCGGGGAGCTGTTTTTT. Protein sequence: CASAQGDTGELFF.

The V and J genes are TRBV9 and TRBJ2-3; 12 positions match TRBD1. CDR1 is SGDLS, CDR2 YYNGEE, per germline. The CDR3 has 15 residues. Trimming took 4 bases from V and 4 from J; bases not matched to a gene: 4. The CDR3 reads CASSPGQGAADTQYF. CDR3 DNA: TGTGCCAGCAGCCCGGGACAGGGGGCCGCAGATACGCAGTATTTT.

The J gene is TRBJ1-1, the V gene TRBV27; D unclear. Germline loops: CDR1 MNHEY, CDR2 SMNVEV (reference sequence). The V end lost 2 bases, the J end lost 2 bases, and 6 bases lay between the germline ends. CDR3 size: 13 residues. CDR3 residues: CASSLGSNTEAFF. CDR3 nucleotide sequence: TGTGCCAGCAGTTTAGGGAGCAACACTGAAGCTTTCTTT.

This clone turned up a few times. The chain combines TRBV5-1 with TRBJ2-5; D perhaps matches TRBD1 (6 bases). The germline V and J ends were trimmed by 2 bases and 4 bases, with 9 bases remaining between them. Germline assignment: CDR1 SGHRS and CDR2 YFSETQ. The CDR3 is 13 amino acids. The CDR3 DNA reads as TGCGCCAGCAGCTTCCAGGGGACAGAGACCCAGTACTTC. As protein: CASSFQGTETQYF.

CDR3 loop: CASSLGGVREKLFF. The DNA for the CDR3 is TGTGCCAGCAGCTTAGGAGGGGTTCGGGAAAAACTGTTTTTT. The gene calls are TRBV5-4 and TRBJ1-4, with D possibly being TRBD1 (5 bases). In germline, CDR1 is SGHNT, CDR2 YYREEE (reference sequence). This CDR3 is 14 amino acids long. V was trimmed by 2 bases and J by 8 bases, leaving 13 bases between them.

The chain is built from TRBV7-8 and TRBJ2-1; 7 bases align to TRBD2. Germline values: CDR1 SGHVS, CDR2 FQNEAQ. The ends lost 5 bases at V and 5 bases at J; junction bases unmatched: 6. The CDR3 has 14 amino acids. The CDR3 coding sequence is TGTGCCAGCAGCAGGTCGGGAGGTAACAATGAGCAGTTCTTC. Encoded protein: CASSRSGGNNEQFF.

This chain connects TRBV7-2 to TRBJ1-4; D is unclear. The germline V and J ends were trimmed by 5 bases and 6 bases, with 16 bases remaining between them. CDR1 and CDR2 from the germline V gene are SGHTA and FQGNSA. The CDR3 length is 15 residues. In DNA, the CDR3 is TGTGCCAGCAGCGCATCCGGTGGTCTCTATGAAAAACTGTTTTTT. The encoded protein is CASSASGGLYEKLFF.

This rearrangement joins TRBV27 to TRBJ2-7, with D possibly TRBD1 on 6 matching bases. The germline CDR1 and CDR2 sequences are MNHEY and SMNVEV (reference sequence). The CDR3 loop spans 14 amino acids. Trimming removed 2 bases from V and 2 bases from J, with 10 bases in between. The chain's CDR3 is CASSLIPGAYEQYF. The CDR3 coding sequence is TGTGCCAGCAGTTTAATCCCAGGGGCCTACGAGCAGTACTTC.

This chain joins TRBV9 and TRBJ2-1, with TRBD2 as a possible D gene (5 bases). The germline V and J ends were trimmed by 4 bases and 9 bases, with 14 bases remaining between them. Looked up from germline, CDR1 is SGDLS and CDR2 is YYNGEE. This CDR3 has 13 residues. The CDR3 sequence is CASSLTLGVEQFF. The CDR3 DNA sequence: TGTGCCAGCAGCCTTACCCTCGGGGTTGAGCAGTTCTTC.

The chain combines TRBV21-1 with TRBJ2-7; the table assigns TRBD2, which was not confirmed against the DNA. TRBV21-1 is a listed pseudogene. The CDR3 is 21 residues long. Written as DNA, the CDR3 is TGTGCCAGCAGCGGTGGGGGCACCGCCTCGACCCCCAGCGGGAGGGTCTACGAGCAGTACTTC. This encodes CASSGGGTASTPSGRVYEQYF.

The chain has TRBV10-3 and TRBJ2-7; 9 bases line up with TRBD1. CDR1 and CDR2 from the germline V gene are ENHRY and SYGVKD. After removal of 4 bases from V and 1 base from J, the junction contained 5 bases not matched to a gene. This CDR3 has 15 amino acids. The CDR3 spells CAISGTDRGSYEQYF. The CDR3 region has the DNA TGTGCCATCAGTGGGACCGACAGGGGGTCCTACGAGCAGTACTTC.

The table lists this clone with a few counts. The chain recombines TRBV6-5 with TRBJ2-1; 8 bases agree with TRBD1. CDR1 and CDR2 (germline): MNHEY, SVGAGI. V lost 2 bases and J lost 7; bases outside the gene matches: 7. The CDR3 is 15 amino acids. CDR3 nucleotide sequence: TGTGCCAGCAGTTACACCCTGGACAGGGATAATGAGCAGTTCTTC. It specifies CASSYTLDRDNEQFF.

V and J are TRBV29-1 and TRBJ2-7, with D perhaps matching TRBD2 (5 bases). This CDR3 contains 14 residues. V was clipped by 4 bases and J by 7 bases, with 20 bases between them. Germline-derived CDR1 and CDR2 are SQVTM and ANQGSEA. The CDR3 sequence is CSVGMGFDTGEQYF. In DNA form, the CDR3 reads TGCAGCGTTGGTATGGGGTTCGACACGGGGGAGCAGTACTTC.

This clone was recorded a few times. V gene TRBV2 combines with J gene TRBJ1-6, with 7 nucleotides matching TRBD1. The CDR3 extends over 14 amino acids. V lost 5 bases, J lost 4 bases, and 2 bases stayed unmatched. The germline V gene has CDR1 SNHLY and CDR2 FYNNEI. This CDR3 reads CASSPGQYNSPLHF. The DNA of the CDR3 is TGTGCCAGCAGTCCGGGACAGTATAATTCACCCCTCCACTTT. The full variable domain, its missing parts supplied by reference TRBV2 and TRBJ1-6, is EPEVTQTPSHQVTQMGQEVILRCVPISNHLYFYWYRQILGQKVEFLVSFYNNEISEKSEIFDDQFSVERPDGSNFTLKIRSTKLEDSAMYFCASSPGQYNSPLHFGNGTRLTVT.